This is a list of T cell receptor beta chains from one sample in a study of T-cell reconstitution after alpha-beta-depleted transplantation in children. TCRdb recomputed calls from the PCR reads with MiXCR, one row per CDR3 protein. The sample lists 450,000 to 600,000 distinct CDR3 sequences, 10% to 15% occurring once. The sequences come from PBMCs, mostly from graft donor cells, collected 360 days after TCRalphabeta/CD19-depleted stem cell transplant. The source is a male patient aged 10-17 years who had a stem cell transplant for acute myeloid leukemia, so the T cells may come from the graft donor. Both conserved end residues are part of each CDR3. The D gene is left open where the match is weak. Size tells how often a clone was seen (once, few, many) or the class of an expanded clone, and some rows leave it out.

V gene	D gene	J gene	clone size	CDR3 DNA	CDR3 protein
TRBV5-1	-	TRBJ2-1	few	TGCGCCAGCAGCTTGCGCCTAGCGCCGAACAATGAGCAGTTCTTC	CASSLRLAPNNEQFF
TRBV5-1	-	TRBJ1-5	few	TGCGCCAGCAGCTTATCCGGGCAGCAGCCCCAGCATTTT	CASSLSGQQPQHF
TRBV4-1	TRBD2	TRBJ2-3	-	TGCGCCAGCAGCCAAGATGGGGGTAGCGGGAGATCTGGAGATACGCAGTATTTT	CASSQDGGSGRSGDTQYF
TRBV12-3/TRBV12-4	-	TRBJ2-7	-	TGTGCCAGCAGCCGTGTAGGGGGCGGGAGATCCCACTACGAGCAGTACTTC	CASSRVGGGRSHYEQYF
TRBV7-9	TRBD2	TRBJ2-1	few	TGTGCCAGCAGCCCCCGGGTAGCGGGATACAATGAGCAGTTCTTC	CASSPRVAGYNEQFF
TRBV9	TRBD1	TRBJ2-3	few	TGTGCCAGCAGCGGGGGACAGGGGGCCATGAAGACGCAGTATTTT	CASSGGQGAMKTQYF
TRBV29-1	-	TRBJ1-1	-	TGCAGCGTTGCCCGGGGGCGGGCGAACACTGAAGCTTTCTTT	CSVARGRANTEAFF
TRBV29-1	-	TRBJ2-5	-	TGCAGCGTTGTAGCTACCGACCAAGAGACCCAGTACTTC	CSVVATDQETQYF
TRBV11-2	TRBD2	TRBJ2-1	-	TGTGCCAGCAGCCGCGGACTAGCGGGAGGGACTTATGGGAATGAGCAGTTCTTC	CASSRGLAGGTYGNEQFF
TRBV2	TRBD1	TRBJ1-3	few	TGTGCCAGCAGTGAACAGGGGGCTGGAAACACCATATATTTT	CASSEQGAGNTIYF
TRBV11-2	-	TRBJ2-1	-	TGTGCCAGCAGCGCAAGGGACGACCGGTCCGCCCTTTACAATGAGCAGTTCTTC	CASSARDDRSALYNEQFF
TRBV2	-	TRBJ2-3	few	TGTGCCAGCAGCCTACTGACAGGCCCGTCCACAGATACGCAGTATTTT	CASSLLTGPSTDTQYF
TRBV12-3/TRBV12-4	-	TRBJ2-1	-	TGTGCCAGCCTATTCCGAGCTACTAAAGGGTATGAGCAGTTCTTC	CASLFRATKGYEQFF
TRBV20-1	-	TRBJ2-6	-	TGCAGTGCTAGAGAGGGAAGCTCTGGGGCCAACGTCCTGACTTTC	CSAREGSSGANVLTF
TRBV5-1	TRBD2	TRBJ2-3	few	TGCGCCAGCAGCTTACTAGCGGGACACACAGATACGCAGTATTTT	CASSLLAGHTDTQYF
TRBV10-3	-	TRBJ1-2	many	TGTGCCATCCTTGCCGTAGGGCTTGAGTATGGCTACACCTTC	CAILAVGLEYGYTF
TRBV12-3/TRBV12-4	TRBD1	TRBJ2-7	many	TGTGCCAGCAGTCTAACAGGGGGAGGCTACGAGCAGTACTTC	CASSLTGGGYEQYF
TRBV5-1	TRBD2	TRBJ2-3	-	TGCGCCAGCAGCTTGGAGACAGCGGGAGTTGCGGGCACAGATACGCAGTATTTT	CASSLETAGVAGTDTQYF
TRBV2	TRBD2	TRBJ2-3	many	TGTGCCAGCAGCAGAACTAGCGGGCTACCATCTAGCACAGATACGCAGTATTTT	CASSRTSGLPSSTDTQYF
TRBV7-3	TRBD1	TRBJ2-1	few	TGTGCCAGCAGTCCAGCCTTTGGACAGGGTCTTCATGAGCAGTTCTTC	CASSPAFGQGLHEQFF
TRBV18	-	TRBJ2-1	-	TGTGCCAGCTCACCACCGTCCGGCGACAATGAGCAGTTCTTC	CASSPPSGDNEQFF
TRBV18	TRBD1	TRBJ2-4	-	TGTGCCAGCTCACTTACCGGGACAGGGATCCAAAACATTCAGTACTTC	CASSLTGTGIQNIQYF
TRBV29-1	-	TRBJ2-7	-	TGCAGCGGAATAACAGGGTACGAGCAGTACTTC	CSGITGYEQYF
TRBV30	TRBD2	TRBJ2-1	-	TGTGCCTGGAGTGGGGGACTAGTTTCTGCTGAGCAGTTCTTC	CAWSGGLVSAEQFF
TRBV29-1	-	TRBJ2-7	many	TGCAGCGTTGAGCACAGCTACGAGCAGTACTTC	CSVEHSYEQYF
TRBV7-2	-	TRBJ1-2	-	TGTGCCAGCAGCTTAAGCGGCAGAACCCAAGGCGGCTACACCTTC	CASSLSGRTQGGYTF
TRBV5-1	TRBD2	TRBJ2-7	many	TGCGCCAGCAGCTTGTTGCTAGCGGGAGAAGGAGACGAGCAGTACTTC	CASSLLLAGEGDEQYF
TRBV29-1	TRBD1	TRBJ2-7	few	TGCAGCGTTGAAGATCGTAGGGACAGGGAATACGAGCAGTACTTC	CSVEDRRDREYEQYF
TRBV29-1	-	TRBJ1-3	-	TGCAGCGTTGTTGTCGCCCCTCATGGAAACACCATATATTTT	CSVVVAPHGNTIYF
TRBV7-2	TRBD1	TRBJ1-1	-	TGTGCCAGCAGCTTAGCGCAGGGGGGCACTGAAGCTTTCTTT	CASSLAQGGTEAFF
TRBV12-3/TRBV12-4	TRBD2	TRBJ2-4	-	TGTGCCAGCAGACTGACTAGCGGGGTTCAAAACATTCAGTACTTC	CASRLTSGVQNIQYF
TRBV4-3	TRBD2	TRBJ2-1	-	TGCGCCAGCAGCCAAGTCAGGGTAGCGGGAGGGATTGAGCAGTTCTTC	CASSQVRVAGGIEQFF
TRBV28	-	TRBJ2-5	few	TGTGCCAGCAGCCGATGGCATTTACAAGAGACCCAGTACTTC	CASSRWHLQETQYF
TRBV27	TRBD1	TRBJ2-7	few	TGTGCCAGCAGTTTCCTCTACCAGGGGGCAGAGCAGTACTTC	CASSFLYQGAEQYF
TRBV11-2	-	TRBJ2-5	few	TGTGCCAGCAGCCAAACTTACCCCCAGATCCCGCGAACTGAGACCCAGTACTTC	CASSQTYPQIPRTETQYF
TRBV15	-	TRBJ1-5	few	TGTGCCACCAGCAGAGGGGGGCCAGCCCTCCAGCATTTT	CATSRGGPALQHF
TRBV20-1	-	TRBJ2-1	few	TGCAGTGCTAGAGATAGGCTGGGCTACAATGAGCAGTTCTTC	CSARDRLGYNEQFF
TRBV5-1	TRBD1	TRBJ2-2	few	TGCGCCAGCAGCCGAATGACAGGGGGCAGTCACACCGGGGAGCTGTTTTTT	CASSRMTGGSHTGELFF
TRBV28	-	TRBJ2-3	-	TGTGCCAGCACCTTAGCCTCTCCGCGAGATACGCAGTATTTT	CASTLASPRDTQYF
TRBV9	TRBD2	TRBJ2-1	-	TGTGCCAGCAGCGTAGGACCCGGGACTAGAGTTCTGAATGAGCAGTTCTTC	CASSVGPGTRVLNEQFF
TRBV24-1	-	TRBJ2-5	few	TGTGCCACCAGTGAGCCGGGACTTCTAGAGACCCAGTACTTC	CATSEPGLLETQYF